Listed below are T cell receptor beta chains from one sample, sequenced in a study of beta chain features in type 1 diabetes. Using immunoSEQ multiplex PCR, the repertoire was profiled, and TCRdb retains in-frame clones only, with some absent. The repertoire includes roughly 240,000 clones, about 70% of them detected once, and 0.053% sits in the top ten. Sequencing was carried out using naive CD4+ T cells from blood. These receptors were collected from a man aged 25 to 40 in good health. Both conserved end residues are part of each CDR3. A D gene is named only where the DNA matches it firmly. Clone size is not always given. Where it is, it says once, few, many or a class for expanded clones.

d_call: TRBD2
clone_size: -
v_call: TRBV10-3
j_call: TRBJ2-7
cdr3_aa: CAITRTSGDYEQYF
cdr3_nt: TGTGCCATCACCAGGACTAGCGGAGACTACGAGCAGTACTTC

d_call: -
clone_size: -
v_call: TRBV2
j_call: TRBJ1-6
cdr3_aa: CASYREARSPLHF
cdr3_nt: TGTGCCAGCTACAGGGAGGCAAGGTCACCCCTCCACTTT

d_call: -
clone_size: once
v_call: TRBV30
j_call: TRBJ2-7
cdr3_aa: CAWSGPGLFEQYF
cdr3_nt: TGTGCCTGGAGTGGGCCCGGGTTGTTCGAGCAGTACTTC

d_call: -
clone_size: -
v_call: TRBV5-1
j_call: TRBJ2-1
cdr3_aa: CASSLDRLEQFF
cdr3_nt: TGCGCCAGCAGCTTGGATCGGCTTGAGCAGTTCTTC

d_call: -
clone_size: few
v_call: TRBV29-1
j_call: TRBJ2-4
cdr3_aa: CSVTPGTVGENIQYF
cdr3_nt: TGCAGCGTTACCCCCGGCACAGTAGGAGAAAACATTCAGTACTTC

d_call: -
clone_size: -
v_call: TRBV30
j_call: TRBJ1-1
cdr3_aa: CAWRRGRGKDTEAFF
cdr3_nt: TGTGCCTGGAGGAGAGGCCGGGGCAAGGACACTGAAGCTTTCTTT

d_call: -
clone_size: -
v_call: TRBV7-9
j_call: TRBJ2-5
cdr3_aa: CASSFLGIQETQYF
cdr3_nt: TGTGCCAGCAGCTTCCTGGGGATACAAGAGACCCAGTACTTC

d_call: -
clone_size: -
v_call: TRBV6-1
j_call: TRBJ1-2
cdr3_aa: CAGAQGNKNGYTF
cdr3_nt: TGTGCCGGAGCACAGGGAAATAAGAATGGCTACACCTTC

d_call: -
clone_size: -
v_call: TRBV15
j_call: TRBJ2-5
cdr3_aa: CATSRDRGGRETQYF
cdr3_nt: TGTGCCACCAGCAGAGACAGGGGAGGCAGAGAGACCCAGTACTTC

d_call: -
clone_size: -
v_call: TRBV5-4
j_call: TRBJ2-1
cdr3_aa: CASSLAQRTSSNEQFF
cdr3_nt: TGTGCCAGCAGCTTGGCGCAGAGGACTTCCTCCAATGAGCAGTTCTTC

d_call: -
clone_size: once
v_call: TRBV5-1
j_call: TRBJ2-1
cdr3_aa: CASSLQGQGQGNEQFF
cdr3_nt: TGCGCCAGCAGCTTGCAGGGGCAGGGTCAGGGCAATGAGCAGTTCTTC

d_call: TRBD1
clone_size: -
v_call: TRBV29-1
j_call: TRBJ2-3
cdr3_aa: CSVAGQGGTDTQYF
cdr3_nt: TGCAGCGTTGCCGGTCAGGGGGGCACAGATACGCAGTATTTT

d_call: -
clone_size: few
v_call: TRBV29-1
j_call: TRBJ1-5
cdr3_aa: CSVAQGWNQPQHF
cdr3_nt: TGCAGCGTTGCTCAGGGATGGAATCAGCCCCAGCATTTT

d_call: -
clone_size: -
v_call: TRBV29-1
j_call: TRBJ2-2
cdr3_aa: CSVGHGELFF
cdr3_nt: TGCAGCGTTGGGCATGGGGAGCTGTTTTTT

d_call: -
clone_size: -
v_call: TRBV4-3
j_call: TRBJ1-1
cdr3_aa: CASSQDSNTEAFF
cdr3_nt: TGCGCCAGCAGCCAAGATTCCAACACTGAAGCTTTCTTT

d_call: -
clone_size: -
v_call: TRBV5-1
j_call: TRBJ2-3
cdr3_aa: CASRRTILVDTQYF
cdr3_nt: TGCGCCAGCAGGCGAACTATCCTCGTGGATACGCAGTATTTT

d_call: -
clone_size: -
v_call: TRBV29-1
j_call: TRBJ2-4
cdr3_aa: CSVAPKAKNIQYF
cdr3_nt: TGCAGCGTTGCCCCGAAAGCCAAAAACATTCAGTACTTC

d_call: TRBD2
clone_size: -
v_call: TRBV29-1
j_call: TRBJ2-1
cdr3_aa: CSVEDPLAGWYWNEQFF
cdr3_nt: TGCAGCGTTGAAGATCCCCTAGCGGGGTGGTATTGGAATGAGCAGTTCTTC

d_call: TRBD2
clone_size: -
v_call: TRBV30
j_call: TRBJ2-3
cdr3_aa: CAWSVSSGRTDTQYF
cdr3_nt: TGTGCCTGGAGTGTTTCTAGCGGGCGCACAGATACGCAGTATTTT

d_call: -
clone_size: once
v_call: TRBV29-1
j_call: TRBJ2-7
cdr3_aa: CSVQISTYEQYF
cdr3_nt: TGCAGCGTTCAGATCAGCACCTACGAGCAGTACTTC

d_call: -
clone_size: -
v_call: TRBV30
j_call: TRBJ2-7
cdr3_aa: CAWSRKLPRDEQYF
cdr3_nt: TGTGCCTGGAGTCGAAAACTCCCTCGAGACGAGCAGTACTTC

d_call: -
clone_size: -
v_call: TRBV4-3
j_call: TRBJ2-1
cdr3_aa: CASSQDWSREAEQFF
cdr3_nt: TGCGCCAGCAGCCAAGATTGGTCCAGGGAGGCTGAGCAGTTCTTC

d_call: -
clone_size: -
v_call: TRBV29-1
j_call: TRBJ2-1
cdr3_aa: CSVEKGFSYNEQFF
cdr3_nt: TGCAGCGTTGAAAAAGGCTTTTCCTACAATGAGCAGTTCTTC

d_call: TRBD2
clone_size: -
v_call: TRBV7-2
j_call: TRBJ2-1
cdr3_aa: CASSLVPTSRSGHEQFF
cdr3_nt: TGTGCCAGCAGCTTAGTCCCGACTAGCCGATCCGGACATGAGCAGTTCTTC

d_call: -
clone_size: -
v_call: TRBV20-1
j_call: TRBJ2-1
cdr3_aa: CSARRYNEQFF
cdr3_nt: TGCAGTGCTAGGCGGTACAATGAGCAGTTCTTC

d_call: -
clone_size: -
v_call: TRBV29-1
j_call: TRBJ2-5
cdr3_aa: CSVSKGALLGETQYF
cdr3_nt: TGCAGCGTTAGTAAAGGGGCCCTTTTGGGGGAGACCCAGTACTTC

d_call: TRBD1
clone_size: -
v_call: TRBV7-9
j_call: TRBJ1-2
cdr3_aa: CASSRTGDGYTF
cdr3_nt: TGTGCCAGCAGCCGAACAGGGGATGGCTACACCTTC

d_call: TRBD1
clone_size: -
v_call: TRBV30
j_call: TRBJ2-1
cdr3_aa: CAWSRQGHEQFF
cdr3_nt: TGTGCCTGGAGCCGACAGGGCCATGAGCAGTTCTTC

d_call: -
clone_size: few
v_call: TRBV7-9
j_call: TRBJ2-3
cdr3_aa: CASSNSRGFTDTQYF
cdr3_nt: TGTGCCAGCAGTAATTCTCGGGGGTTCACAGATACGCAGTATTTT

d_call: TRBD1
clone_size: -
v_call: TRBV2
j_call: TRBJ1-6
cdr3_aa: CASSLGDRGTSPLHF
cdr3_nt: TGTGCCAGCAGCCTGGGGGACAGGGGGACTTCACCCCTCCACTTT